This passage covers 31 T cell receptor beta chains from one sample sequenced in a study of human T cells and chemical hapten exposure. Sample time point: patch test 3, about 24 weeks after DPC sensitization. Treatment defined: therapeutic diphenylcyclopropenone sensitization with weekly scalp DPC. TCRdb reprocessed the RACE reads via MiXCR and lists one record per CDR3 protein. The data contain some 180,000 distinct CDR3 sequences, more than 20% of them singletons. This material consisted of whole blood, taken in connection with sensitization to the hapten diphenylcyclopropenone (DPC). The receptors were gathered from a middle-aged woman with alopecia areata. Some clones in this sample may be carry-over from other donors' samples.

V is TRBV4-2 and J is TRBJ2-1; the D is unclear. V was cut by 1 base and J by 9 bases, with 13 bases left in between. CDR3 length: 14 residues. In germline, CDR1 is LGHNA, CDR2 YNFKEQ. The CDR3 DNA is TGTGCCAGCAGCCAAGGCCGAACGAGCACTGAGCAGTTCTTC. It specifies CASSQGRTSTEQFF.

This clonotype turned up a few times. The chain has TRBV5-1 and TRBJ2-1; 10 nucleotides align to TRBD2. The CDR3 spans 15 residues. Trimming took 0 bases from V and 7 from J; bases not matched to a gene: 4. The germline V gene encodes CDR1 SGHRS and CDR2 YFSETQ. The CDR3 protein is CASSLGLAGRNEQFF. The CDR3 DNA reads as TGCGCCAGCAGCTTGGGACTAGCGGGTAGGAATGAGCAGTTCTTC.

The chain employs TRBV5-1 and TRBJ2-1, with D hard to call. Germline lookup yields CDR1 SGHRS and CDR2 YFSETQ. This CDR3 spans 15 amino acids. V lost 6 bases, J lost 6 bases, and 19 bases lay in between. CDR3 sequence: CASTPPRSPPNEQFF. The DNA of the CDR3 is TGCGCCAGCACCCCCCCGCGCAGTCCCCCCAATGAGCAGTTCTTC.

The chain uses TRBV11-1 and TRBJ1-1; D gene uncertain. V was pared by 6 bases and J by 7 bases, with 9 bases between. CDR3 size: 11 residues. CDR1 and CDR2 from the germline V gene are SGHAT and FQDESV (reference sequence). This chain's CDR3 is CASRRAGEAFF. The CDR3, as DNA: TGTGCCAGCAGAAGGGCCGGTGAAGCTTTCTTT.

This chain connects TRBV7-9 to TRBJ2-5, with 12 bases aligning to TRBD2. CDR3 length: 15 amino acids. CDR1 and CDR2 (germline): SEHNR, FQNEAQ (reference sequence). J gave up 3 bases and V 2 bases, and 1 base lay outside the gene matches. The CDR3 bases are TGTGCCAGCAGCTTACGGACTAGCGGGAAAGAGACCCAGTACTTC. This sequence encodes CASSLRTSGKETQYF.

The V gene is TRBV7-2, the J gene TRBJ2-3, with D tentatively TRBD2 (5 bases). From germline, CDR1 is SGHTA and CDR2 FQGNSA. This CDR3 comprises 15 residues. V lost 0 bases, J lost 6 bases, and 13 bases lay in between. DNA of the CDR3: TGTGCCAGCAGCTTAGCCGGGATTCCTTCGGATACGCAGTATTTT. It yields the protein CASSLAGIPSDTQYF.

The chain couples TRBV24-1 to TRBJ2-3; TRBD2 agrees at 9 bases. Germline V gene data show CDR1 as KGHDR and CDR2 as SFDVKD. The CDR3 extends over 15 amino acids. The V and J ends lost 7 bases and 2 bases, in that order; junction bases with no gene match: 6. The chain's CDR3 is CATSSIAGATDTQYF. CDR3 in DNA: TGTGCCACCAGCTCCATAGCGGGGGCCACAGATACGCAGTATTTT.

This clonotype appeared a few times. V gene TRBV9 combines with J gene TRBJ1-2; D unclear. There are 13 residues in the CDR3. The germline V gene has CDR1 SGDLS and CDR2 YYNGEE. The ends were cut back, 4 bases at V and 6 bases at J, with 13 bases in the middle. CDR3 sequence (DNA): TGTGCCAGCAGCCCGAGGAATCTGGATGGCTACACCTTC. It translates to CASSPRNLDGYTF.

CDR3 amino acids: CASLWSSAGSYEQYF. The DNA for the CDR3 is TGTGCCAGCCTTTGGTCAAGCGCCGGATCCTACGAGCAGTACTTC. This chain links TRBV12-3 or TRBV12-4 with TRBJ2-7; the D is unclear. The CDR3 has 15 amino acids. Trimming removed 8 bases from V and 1 base from J, with 18 bases in between.

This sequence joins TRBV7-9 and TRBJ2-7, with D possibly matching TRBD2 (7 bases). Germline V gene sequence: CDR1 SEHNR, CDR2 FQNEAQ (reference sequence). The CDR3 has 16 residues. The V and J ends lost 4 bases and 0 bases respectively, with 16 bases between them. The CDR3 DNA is TGTGCCAGCAGCTCATTCGGGGGGCCGAACTCCTACGAGCAGTACTTC. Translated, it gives CASSSFGGPNSYEQYF.

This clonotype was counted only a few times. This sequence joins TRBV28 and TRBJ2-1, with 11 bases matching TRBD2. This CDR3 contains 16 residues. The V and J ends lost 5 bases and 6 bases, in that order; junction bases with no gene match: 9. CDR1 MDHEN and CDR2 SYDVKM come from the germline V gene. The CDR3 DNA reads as TGTGCCAGCAGTCCCTTAGGGCTAGCGGGGGGCAATGAGCAGTTCTTC. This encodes CASSPLGLAGGNEQFF.

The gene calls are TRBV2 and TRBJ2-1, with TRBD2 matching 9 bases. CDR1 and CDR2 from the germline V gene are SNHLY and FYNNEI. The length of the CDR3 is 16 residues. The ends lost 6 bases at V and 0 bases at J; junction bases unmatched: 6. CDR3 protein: CASRGDSGSSYNEQFF. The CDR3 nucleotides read TGTGCCAGCAGGGGCGATAGCGGGAGCTCCTACAATGAGCAGTTCTTC. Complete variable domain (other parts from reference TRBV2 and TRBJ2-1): EPEVTQTPSHQVTQMGQEVILRCVPISNHLYFYWYRQILGQKVEFLVSFYNNEISEKSEIFDDQFSVERPDGSNFTLKIRSTKLEDSAMYFCASRGDSGSSYNEQFFGPGTRLTVL.

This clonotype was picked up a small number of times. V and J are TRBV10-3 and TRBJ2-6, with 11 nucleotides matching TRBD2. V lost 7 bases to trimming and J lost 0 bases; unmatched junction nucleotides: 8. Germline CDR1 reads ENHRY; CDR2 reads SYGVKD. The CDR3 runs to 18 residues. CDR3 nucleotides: TGTGCCATCACCCCAGGACTAGCGGGTTCCTCTGGGGCCAACGTCCTGACTTTC. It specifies CAITPGLAGSSGANVLTF.

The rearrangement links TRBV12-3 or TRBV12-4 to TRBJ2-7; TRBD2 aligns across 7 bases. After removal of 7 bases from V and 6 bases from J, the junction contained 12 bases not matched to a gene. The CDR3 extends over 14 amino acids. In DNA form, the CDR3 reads TGTGCCAGCACCCTGACTGACCGCGGGAGCGAGCAGTACTTC. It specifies CASTLTDRGSEQYF.

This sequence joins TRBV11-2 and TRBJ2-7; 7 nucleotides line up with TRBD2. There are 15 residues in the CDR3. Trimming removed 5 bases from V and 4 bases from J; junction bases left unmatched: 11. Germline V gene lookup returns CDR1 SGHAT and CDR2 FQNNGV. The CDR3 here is CASSSYGASGYEQYF. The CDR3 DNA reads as TGTGCCAGCAGCAGCTATGGGGCTAGCGGATACGAGCAGTACTTC.

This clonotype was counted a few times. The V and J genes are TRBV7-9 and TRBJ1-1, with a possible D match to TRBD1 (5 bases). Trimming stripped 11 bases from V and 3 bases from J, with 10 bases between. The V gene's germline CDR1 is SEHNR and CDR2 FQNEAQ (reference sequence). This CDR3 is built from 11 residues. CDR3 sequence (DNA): TGTGCCGGGGGAGTAGACACTGAAGCTTTCTTT. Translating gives CAGGVDTEAFF.

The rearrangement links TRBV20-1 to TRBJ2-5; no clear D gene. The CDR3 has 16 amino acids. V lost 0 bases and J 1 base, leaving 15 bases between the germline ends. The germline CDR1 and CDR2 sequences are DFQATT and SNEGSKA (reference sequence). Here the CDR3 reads CSAREGSRFTQETQYF. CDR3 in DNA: TGCAGTGCTAGAGAGGGCAGCCGGTTTACCCAAGAGACCCAGTACTTC.

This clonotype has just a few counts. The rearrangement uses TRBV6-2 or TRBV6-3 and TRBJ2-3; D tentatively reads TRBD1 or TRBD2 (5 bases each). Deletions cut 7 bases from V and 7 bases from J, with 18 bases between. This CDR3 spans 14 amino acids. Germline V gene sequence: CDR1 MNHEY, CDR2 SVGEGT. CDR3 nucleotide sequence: TGTGCCAGCATTCGACAGCGGCACATGCATACGCAGTATTTT. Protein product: CASIRQRHMHTQYF.

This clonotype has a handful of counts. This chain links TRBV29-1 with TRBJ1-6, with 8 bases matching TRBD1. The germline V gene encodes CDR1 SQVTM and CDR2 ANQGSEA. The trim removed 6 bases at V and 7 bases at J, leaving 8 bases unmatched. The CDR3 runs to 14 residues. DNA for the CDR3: TGCAGCGTCCGGATTGACAGGGGAAATTCACCCCTCCACTTT. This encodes CSVRIDRGNSPLHF.

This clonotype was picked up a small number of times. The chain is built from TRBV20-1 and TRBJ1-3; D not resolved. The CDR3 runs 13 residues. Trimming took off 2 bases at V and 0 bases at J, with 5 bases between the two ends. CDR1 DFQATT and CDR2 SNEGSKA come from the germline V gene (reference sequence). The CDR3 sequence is CSARRVSGNTIYF. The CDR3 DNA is TGCAGTGCTAGAAGGGTCTCTGGAAACACCATATATTTT.

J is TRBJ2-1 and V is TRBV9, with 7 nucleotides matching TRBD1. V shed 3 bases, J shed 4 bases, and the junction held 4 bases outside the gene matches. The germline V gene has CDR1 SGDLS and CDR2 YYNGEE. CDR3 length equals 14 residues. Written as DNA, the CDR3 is TGTGCCAGCAGCGAGGGGACAGCATACAATGAGCAGTTCTTC. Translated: CASSEGTAYNEQFF.

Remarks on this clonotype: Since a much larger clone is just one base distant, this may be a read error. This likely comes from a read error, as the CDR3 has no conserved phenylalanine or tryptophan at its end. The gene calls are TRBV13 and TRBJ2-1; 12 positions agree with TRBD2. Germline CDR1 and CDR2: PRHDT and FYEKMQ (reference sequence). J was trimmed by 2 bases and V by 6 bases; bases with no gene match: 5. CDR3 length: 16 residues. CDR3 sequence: CASSYSSGRAYNEQFS. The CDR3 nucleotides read TGTGCCAGCAGTTACTCTAGCGGGAGGGCCTACAATGAGCAGTTCTCC.

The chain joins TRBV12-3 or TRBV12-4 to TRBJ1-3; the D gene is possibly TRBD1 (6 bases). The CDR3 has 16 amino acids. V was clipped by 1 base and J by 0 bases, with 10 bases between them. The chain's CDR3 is CASSLGQVYSGNTIYF. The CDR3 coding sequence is TGTGCCAGCAGTTTAGGACAGGTCTACTCTGGAAACACCATATATTTT.

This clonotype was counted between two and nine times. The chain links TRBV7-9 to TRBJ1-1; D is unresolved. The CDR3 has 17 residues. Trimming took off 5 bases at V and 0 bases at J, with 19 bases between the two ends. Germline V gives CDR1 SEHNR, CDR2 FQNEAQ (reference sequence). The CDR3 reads CASSPRWLDPMNTEAFF. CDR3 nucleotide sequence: TGTGCCAGCAGCCCCCGGTGGCTGGACCCAATGAACACTGAAGCTTTCTTT. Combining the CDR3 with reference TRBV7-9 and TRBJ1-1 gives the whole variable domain DTGVSQNPRHKITKRGQNVTFRCDPISEHNRLYWYRQTLGQGPEFLTYFQNEAQLEKSRLLSDRFSAERPKGSFSTLEIQRTEQGDSAMYLCASSPRWLDPMNTEAFFGQGTRLTVV.

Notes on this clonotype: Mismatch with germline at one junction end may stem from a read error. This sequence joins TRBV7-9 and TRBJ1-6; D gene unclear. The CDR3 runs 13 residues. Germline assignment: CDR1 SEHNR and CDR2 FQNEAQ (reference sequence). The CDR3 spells CASSDHTRSPHHF. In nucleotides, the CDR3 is TGTGCCAGCAGTGACCACACTCGTTCACCCCACCACTTT.

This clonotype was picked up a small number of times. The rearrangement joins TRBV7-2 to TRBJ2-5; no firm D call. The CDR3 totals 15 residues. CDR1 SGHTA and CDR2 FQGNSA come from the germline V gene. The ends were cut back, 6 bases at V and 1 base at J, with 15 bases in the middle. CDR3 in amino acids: CASRTGWAAQETQYF. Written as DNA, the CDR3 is TGTGCCAGCAGAACCGGTTGGGCAGCCCAAGAGACCCAGTACTTC.

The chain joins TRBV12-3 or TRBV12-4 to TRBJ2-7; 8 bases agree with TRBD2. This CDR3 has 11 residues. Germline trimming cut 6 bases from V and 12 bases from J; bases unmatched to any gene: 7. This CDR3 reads CASSRGGKGYF. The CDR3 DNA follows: TGTGCCAGCAGCCGGGGGGGAAAGGGGTACTTC.

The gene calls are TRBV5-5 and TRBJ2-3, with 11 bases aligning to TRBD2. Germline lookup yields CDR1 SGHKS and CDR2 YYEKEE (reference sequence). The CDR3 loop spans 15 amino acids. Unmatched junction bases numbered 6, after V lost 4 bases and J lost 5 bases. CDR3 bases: TGTGCCAGCAGCCAGTTAGCGGGAGGGATAGATACGCAGTATTTT. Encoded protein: CASSQLAGGIDTQYF.

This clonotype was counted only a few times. The CDR3 DNA is TGTGCCAGCAGCTTGGGACTAGCGGCAACCGGGGAGCTGTTTTTT. It codes for CASSLGLAATGELFF. The rearrangement joins TRBV5-4 to TRBJ2-2; 9 nucleotides agree with TRBD2. There are 15 residues in the CDR3. Germline loops: CDR1 SGHNT, CDR2 YYREEE (reference sequence). The junction had 2 bases not matched to a gene; V was cut back by 0 bases and J by 5 bases.

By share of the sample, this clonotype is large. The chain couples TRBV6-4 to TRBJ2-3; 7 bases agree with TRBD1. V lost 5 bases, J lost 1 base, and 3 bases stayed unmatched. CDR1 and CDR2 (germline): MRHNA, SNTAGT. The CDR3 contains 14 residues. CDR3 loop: CASSRTGGTDTQYF. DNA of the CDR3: TGTGCCAGCAGTCGGACAGGAGGCACAGATACGCAGTATTTT.

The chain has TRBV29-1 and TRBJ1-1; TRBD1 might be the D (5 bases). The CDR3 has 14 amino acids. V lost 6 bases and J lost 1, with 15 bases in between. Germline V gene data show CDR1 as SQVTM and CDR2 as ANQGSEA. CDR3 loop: CSVAPRQTNTEAFF. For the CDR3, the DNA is TGCAGCGTCGCCCCTAGACAGACGAACACTGAAGCTTTCTTT.